This T cell receptor (beta chain) came from a study of cytomegalovirus exposure and HLA in healthy donors (dated 2017 in TCRdb). For the wider study: According to an earlier analysis of 450 to 650 of the donors, some 180 million T cells yielded 120 million or so unique TCR beta sequences and about 300 Gb of sequence data. An early release that covered fewer than 750 HLA-typed donors contained approximately 300 gigabases of sequencing data and around 80 million unique TCR sequences. The genetic ancestry cluster associated with self-reported Caucasian donors included 80% to 90% of the roughly 400 genotyped donors. The study aimed to test whether signatures of past pathogen exposure could be identified by cataloging public T cell receptors. Using immunosequencing, the study profiled T cell repertoires from fewer than 850 subjects and related those repertoires to cytomegalovirus serostatus. Along with the roughly 710-subject first cohort, a separate validation cohort of more than 90 different subjects was used. The study combined high-throughput TCR immunosequencing, statistical association of individual TCRs with disease status, and machine learning to predict cytomegalovirus infection status. To study patterns of TCR occurrence, a later analysis re-analyzed previously published TCR beta repertoires from more than 550 donors and added high-resolution HLA genotyping. Rather than using new phenotypic data, the later analysis identified candidate immune exposures from TCR beta sequences and from how often those sequences occurred across donors. In an earlier analysis of over 550 of the donors, high-throughput TCR beta sequencing was used to judge whether each TCR beta V gene segment behaved as functional or pseudogenic. Donor age, sex, ethnicity and CMV serostatus were compiled alongside the repertoire data. In a later genetic analysis, genome-wide SNP genotypes for about 55% of the roughly 700 donors were used, and that subset was treated as a discovery cohort. Every repertoire in the discovery cohort had been generated on one and the same sequencing platform. Class I and class II HLA loci were covered by the typing at four-digit resolution. The number of donors typed differed by locus, with about 629-640 for A, B, C, DRB1 and DQB1, around 560 for DQA1, 600 to 610 for DPA1, and some 440 for DPB1. Five DR-DQ haplotypes were treated as single units for association and clustering because of strong linkage in the cohort. On average, around 240,000 unique TCR beta nucleotide sequences were sequenced per donor among more than 350 genotyped donors of the cohort, with about 17% of those sequences being non-productive.

What the authors observed across the whole study: Three of the identified cytomegalovirus-associated TCR beta chains were confirmed in vitro to be specific for cytomegalovirus antigens. Strong co-occurrence of HLA alleles, especially DR and DQ, made assigning TCR associations to individual alleles difficult. Several of the top co-occurrence clusters appeared to be linked to parvovirus B19, influenza, CMV and Epstein-Barr virus, according to a later analysis. Because counts were too low, seventeen rarely observed V segments, including chromosome 9 orphons, were excluded from the earlier analysis of some 590 of the donors. The 87-base-pair reads could not distinguish some IMGT-functional V segments, including TRBV6-2 and TRBV6-3, so those segments were excluded. The authors suggested that the approach could potentially be extended to other disease states and immunological phenotypes. Cytomegalovirus status was reported to be diagnosed by the classifier with high specificity and sensitivity in both the original and validation cohorts. A further reported finding was that TCR beta sequences accurately predicted the HLA-A and HLA-B alleles for most subjects in the first cohort. Only TCR beta chains were sequenced in this cohort, and the absence of alpha or paired-chain data limited detectable features. Correlated functional status among segregating V segments might be attributable to linkage disequilibrium, but an unknown experimental factor could not be ruled out. The sequencing pipeline was judged likely to have produced a cluster of highly shared sequence variants as a technical artifact. In an earlier analysis of several hundred of the donors, most TCR beta V segments were observed in productive rearrangements about 87% or about 30% of the time, broadly matching IMGT annotations. Compared with the 666-donor mean, donors in an Asian-associated ancestry cluster had fewer N-insertions in productive TCRs, according to a later genetic analysis. In a later analysis, HLA-associated TCR beta chains showed more clonal expansion and lower generation probabilities than non-associated chains that were equally common. The study listed 164 TCR beta chains as associated with cytomegalovirus. Specific HLA alleles were associated with about 17,000 TCR beta sequences at a false discovery rate of 0.05 in a later analysis. The presence/absence analyses assumed that sequencing depth was roughly uniform across donors, and that assumption may not be true. According to a later analysis, TCR association rates differed among HLA loci, with DRB1 alleles showing the most associated TCRs and HLA-C alleles showing the fewest. Immune exposure information for the cohort was limited to CMV serostatus. Because some donors lacked HLA typing at each locus, the association tests relied only on the typed subset. Across donors, most TCR sequences were observed very rarely, whereas some public TCRs were present in many individuals. A later genetic analysis associated a missense DCLRE1C variant with V-gene and J-gene trimming of TCR beta chains, and an independent cohort replicated the association. According to a later analysis, most CMV-associated TCR beta chains appeared to be HLA-restricted, and the HLA associations seemed to be driven largely by CMV exposure.

This clone is a singleton in its sample. It lacks a known antigen. The input lacks base qualities; no much larger clone sits a single base away. The library was generated by the immunoSEQ multiplex PCR assay. A mixture of 60 forward primers for TCR Vbeta segments and 13 reverse primers for TCR Jbeta segments was used in the multiplex PCR. The CDR3 region of rearranged TCR beta genes was amplified from genomic DNA by a multiplex PCR assay. The amplified TCR beta libraries were sequenced on the Illumina HiSeq System as 87-base-pair reads. The paper's processing steps were these. In a later analysis, tens of millions of unique TCR beta chains were counted across the 650 to 750 repertoires, and roughly 11 million of these chains were shared by at least two donors. Raw reads were error-corrected and collapsed into unique sequences by a nearest-neighbor algorithm in which closely related sequences were merged to remove PCR and sequencing errors. Alignment of CDR3 sequences to IMGT reference sequences was used to assign V, D and J gene segments. For a sequence to be retained, a match of at least six nucleotides was required to both a V gene segment and a J gene segment. A rearrangement was called productive if the CDR3 had no stop codons and remained in frame with V and J, and every other rearrangement was called non-productive. CDR3 was defined by IMGT convention, running from the second conserved V-encoded cysteine to the conserved J-encoded phenylalanine. The earlier analysis of about 590 of the donors excluded sequences that lacked an unambiguous match to a single V gene segment. An earlier analysis of 587 of the donors classified V segments as functional when productive rearrangements were above 56.7% and as segregating when the standard deviation between donors was above 5%. To diagnose cytomegalovirus status from the catalog of TCR beta chain sequences, a statistical classification framework was built. In a later analysis, V and J genes were assigned by comparing TCR nucleotide sequences against IMGT/GENE-DB human TR gene sequences. The TCRdist pipeline was used in a later analysis to assign CDR3 sequences and most-parsimonious VDJ recombination scenarios. In a later analysis, each TCR beta chain was defined by its CDR3 amino acid sequence together with its V-gene family, and reads without a unique V-gene family were excluded. In a later analysis, 450 to 600 highly shared, low-generation-probability nucleotide sequences were removed to address suspected cross-contamination and a sequencing artifact. For each public chain, a later analysis derived a clonal expansion index from normalized ranks of inferred template counts within each repertoire. A later analysis computed generation probabilities with a VDJ recombination model fitted to out-of-frame rearrangements, and checked the results against IGoR. Hypergeometric tests were used in a later analysis to score TCR-TCR, TCR-HLA and TCR-CMV co-occurrence, with a repertoire-size bias correction applied to the TCR pairs. A later analysis estimated false discovery rates by permuting HLA or CMV assignments 20 times. In a later analysis, co-occurring TCRs were grouped using DBSCAN, with TCRdist sequence similarity added in when clustering inside HLA-allele-positive subsets. Repertoires with fewer than 30,000 or more than 120,000 public chains were left out of co-occurrence clustering, as were about 5 repertoires with anomalous nucleotide sharing. Sourced from immuneACCESS, this table was stored by TCRdb with only in-frame sequences that have V and J called. A share of the clones is absent; for the studies checked, an unresolved V gene accounts for under half, and the remainder has no known explanation. From that table come the V and J calls and clone size; the DNA was used to work out D and trimming. The sample table records about 280,000 clones; about 90% of these occur just once. Approximately 2.4% of the sample is taken by the ten largest.

Here V drops 6 bases and J drops 4 bases, and the junction holds 8 bases not matched to any gene. CDR1 and CDR2 were assigned from the germline V gene as MGHDK and SYGVNS. The CDR3 goes from the cysteine to the phenylalanine over 15 residues. Here the CDR3 DNA is all that survives: 45 bases in frame from base 1. The cohort consisted of 650 to 700 healthy bone marrow donors. At the time of sampling, every cohort member was nominally healthy, though immune exposures that went unrecorded were likely present. The donor tested CMV seronegative and was one of the 352 seronegative cohort members. Every donor gave a peripheral blood sample, and the peripheral blood mononuclear cells from that sample were used for TCR beta sequencing. The Qiagen DNeasy Blood Extraction Kit was used to extract genomic DNA from the blood cell samples.

The sequence is built from TRBV25-1 and TRBJ2-2, with 7 bases matching TRBD2. Sequenced: PBMCs. The receptor comes from a woman aged 18-30 years in good health and CMV-seronegative. The base sequence is TGTGCCAGCAGGGGGAGGGCAGACAGCACCGGGGAGCTGTTTTTT. This translates into CASRGRADSTGELFF.